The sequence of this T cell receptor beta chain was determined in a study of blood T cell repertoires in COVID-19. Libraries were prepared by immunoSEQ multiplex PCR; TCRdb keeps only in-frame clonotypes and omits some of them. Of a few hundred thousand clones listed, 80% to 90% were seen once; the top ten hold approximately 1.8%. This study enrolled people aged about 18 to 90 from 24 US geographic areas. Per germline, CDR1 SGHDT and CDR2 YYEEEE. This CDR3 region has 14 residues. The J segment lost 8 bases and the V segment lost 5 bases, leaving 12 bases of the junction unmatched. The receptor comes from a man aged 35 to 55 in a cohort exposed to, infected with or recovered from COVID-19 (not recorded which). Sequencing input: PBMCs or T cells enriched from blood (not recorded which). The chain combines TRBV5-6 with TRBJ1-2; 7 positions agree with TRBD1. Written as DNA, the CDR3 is TGTGCCAGCAGACTCCGGGCAGGGGGTCGCGGCTACACCTTC. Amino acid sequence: CASRLRAGGRGYTF.